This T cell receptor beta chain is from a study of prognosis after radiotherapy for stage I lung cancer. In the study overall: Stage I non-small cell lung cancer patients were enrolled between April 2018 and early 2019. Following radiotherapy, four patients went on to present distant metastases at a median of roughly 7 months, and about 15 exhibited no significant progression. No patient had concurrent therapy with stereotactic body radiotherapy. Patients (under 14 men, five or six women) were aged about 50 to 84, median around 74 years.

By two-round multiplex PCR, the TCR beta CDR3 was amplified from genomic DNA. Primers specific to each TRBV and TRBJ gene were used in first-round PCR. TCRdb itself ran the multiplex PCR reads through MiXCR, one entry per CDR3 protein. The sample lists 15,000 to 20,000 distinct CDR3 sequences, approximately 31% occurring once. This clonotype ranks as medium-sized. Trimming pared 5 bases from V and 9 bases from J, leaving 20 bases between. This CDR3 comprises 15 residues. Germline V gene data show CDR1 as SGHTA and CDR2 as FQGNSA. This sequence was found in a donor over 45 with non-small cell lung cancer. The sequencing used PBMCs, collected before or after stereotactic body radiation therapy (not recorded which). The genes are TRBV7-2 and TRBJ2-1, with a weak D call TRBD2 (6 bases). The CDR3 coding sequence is TGTGCCAGCAGCCAAACGATCCACGGGGGACCTGAGCAGTTCTTC. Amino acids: CASSQTIHGGPEQFF.